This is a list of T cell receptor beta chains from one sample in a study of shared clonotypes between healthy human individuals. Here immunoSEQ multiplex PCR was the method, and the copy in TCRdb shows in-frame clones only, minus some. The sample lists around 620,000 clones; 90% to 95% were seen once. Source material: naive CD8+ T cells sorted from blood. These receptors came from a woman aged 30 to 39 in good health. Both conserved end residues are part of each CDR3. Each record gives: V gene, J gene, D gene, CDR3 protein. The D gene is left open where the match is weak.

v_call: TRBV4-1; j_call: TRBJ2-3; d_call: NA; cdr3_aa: CASSQGGDPTDTQYF
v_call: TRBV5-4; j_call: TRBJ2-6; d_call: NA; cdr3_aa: CASSLESSGANVLTF
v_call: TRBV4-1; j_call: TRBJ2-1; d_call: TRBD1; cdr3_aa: CASEGQGMGNEQFF
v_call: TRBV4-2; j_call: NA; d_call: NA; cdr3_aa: CASSQQDGTPYEQYF
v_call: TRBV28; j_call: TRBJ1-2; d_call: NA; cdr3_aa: CASRGTGVGYTF
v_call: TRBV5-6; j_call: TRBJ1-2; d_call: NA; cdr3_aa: CASSLKGGYVLGYTF
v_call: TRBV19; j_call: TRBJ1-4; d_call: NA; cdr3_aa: CASSIGPRKLNEKLFF
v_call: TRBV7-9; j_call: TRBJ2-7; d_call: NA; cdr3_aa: CASGGGGGHSYEQYF
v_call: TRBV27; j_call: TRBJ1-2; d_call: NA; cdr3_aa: CASSLSPTPDYGYTF
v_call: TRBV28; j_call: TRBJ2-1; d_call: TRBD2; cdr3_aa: CASSNPGTSGTYNEQFF
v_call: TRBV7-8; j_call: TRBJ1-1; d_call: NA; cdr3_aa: CASKPDMNTEAFF
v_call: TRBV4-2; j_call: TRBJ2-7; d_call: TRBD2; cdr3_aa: CASSQEGTSGIEQYF
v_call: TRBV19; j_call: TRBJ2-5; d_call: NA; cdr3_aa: CASSNAQVGETQYF
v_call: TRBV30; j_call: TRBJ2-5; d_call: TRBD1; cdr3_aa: CAWIEQGLETQYF
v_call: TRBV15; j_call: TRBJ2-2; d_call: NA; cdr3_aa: CATSSPGSLSGELFF
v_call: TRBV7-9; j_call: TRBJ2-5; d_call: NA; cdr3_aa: CASSLGTNVLETQYF
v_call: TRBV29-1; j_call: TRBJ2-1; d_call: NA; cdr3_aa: CSVEDAIDRTYNEQFF
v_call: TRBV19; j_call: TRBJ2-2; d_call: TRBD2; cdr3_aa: CASVGLAGWGTGELFF
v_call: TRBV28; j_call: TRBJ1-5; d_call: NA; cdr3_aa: CASSLRRGWQPQHF
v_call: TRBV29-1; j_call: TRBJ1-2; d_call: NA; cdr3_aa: CSVDEGQIYGYTF
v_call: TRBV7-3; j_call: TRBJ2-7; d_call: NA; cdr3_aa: CASSLALGETYEQYF
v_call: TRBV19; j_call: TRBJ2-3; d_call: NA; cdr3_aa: CASSIIPGADTQYF
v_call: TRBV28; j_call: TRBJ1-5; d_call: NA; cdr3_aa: CASSFSPGVGHSNQPQHF
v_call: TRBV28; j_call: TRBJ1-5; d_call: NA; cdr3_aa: CASSFLYNQPQHF
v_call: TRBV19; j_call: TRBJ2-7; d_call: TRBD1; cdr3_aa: CASQPGQGAGYEQYF